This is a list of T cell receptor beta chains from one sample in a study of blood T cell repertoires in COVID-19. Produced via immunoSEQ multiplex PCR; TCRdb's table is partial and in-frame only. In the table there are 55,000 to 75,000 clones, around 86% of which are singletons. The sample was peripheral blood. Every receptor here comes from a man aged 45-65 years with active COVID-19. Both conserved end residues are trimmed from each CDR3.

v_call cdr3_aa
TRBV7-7 ASSSSQGTEAF
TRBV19 ASRTGGTDTQY
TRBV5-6 ASSLQGPFHEQY
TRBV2 ASSKEQGAGYGYT
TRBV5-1 ASSLSTGSGNTIY
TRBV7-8 ASSLVSGVNQPQH
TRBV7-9 ASSLGGTGETEAF
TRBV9 ASSNGQGVWNTIY
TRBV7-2 ASSLSGRTNEKLF
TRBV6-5 ASSLDRNYGYT
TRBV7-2 ASSLNRGTNTEAF
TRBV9 ASSLGTSGYEQY
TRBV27 ASSLGLNSNQPQH
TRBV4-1 ASSQEGRGYEQY
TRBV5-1 ASSRDRAPYNEQF
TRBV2 ASRGPADTQY
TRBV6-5 ASISTGGNTGELF
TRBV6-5 ASRLNPGELF
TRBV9 ASSSGGWTGTEAF
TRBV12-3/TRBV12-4 ASSRTGTYGYT
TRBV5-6 ASGRGHGNQPQH
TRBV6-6 ASSPRDLNTEAF
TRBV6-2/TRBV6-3 ASSYSRGGDSYNEQF
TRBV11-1 ASSRGQGGDSPLH
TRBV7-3 ASSLQGRVDYGYT
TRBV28 ASGQANSPLH
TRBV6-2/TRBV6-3 ASSYLGDRAQH
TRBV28 ASSYGQRYLNTEAF
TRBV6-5 ASSYSRAQETQY
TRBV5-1 ASSLDGGDYDTQY
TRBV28 ASLSRTGSYEQY
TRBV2 AKPGQRGTDTQY
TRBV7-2 ASSSTGNTGELF
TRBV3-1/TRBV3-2 ASSQGTDRGGYT
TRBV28 ASSFDRGGVSGYT
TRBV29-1 SVRLATSYEQY
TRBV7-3 ASSSYENTEAF
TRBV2 ASSEDSVETQY
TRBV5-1 ASSSSGTSGGLPSTDTQY
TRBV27 ASSLQGYGYT
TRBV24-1 ATSDLDRGHEQF
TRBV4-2 ASSQVGGGGTDTQY
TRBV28 ASIRGLTTEAF
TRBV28 ASSLSQGVPSSAQY
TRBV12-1 ASSLRLAVEAKNIQY
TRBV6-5 ASTGTAPLSYTQY
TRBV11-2 ASSGSGGGNTIY
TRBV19 ASGDRLEGPVQPQH
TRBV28 ASSSSGGWDGNIQY
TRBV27 ASSTMESVKNIQY
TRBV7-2 ASSLTSGGPTDTQY
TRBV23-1 ASSPPLGANVLT
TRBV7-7 ASSALSGDYNEQF
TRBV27 ASSLGGGSIEAF
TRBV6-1 ASSVGWVRAGNTIY